The clone carrying this T cell receptor (beta chain) has at least ten counts. The antigen is undetermined. The length of the CDR3 is 15 residues. From germline, CDR1 is MDHEN and CDR2 SYDVKM. Trimming removed 8 bases from V and 2 bases from J; junction bases left unmatched: 11. Where ophthalmopathy was present, donors had moderate-to-severe activity, CAS ≥3, NOSPECS ≥4 and duration under 3 months. The diagnostic workup employed clinical symptoms, serum thyroxine, TRAb, thyroid ultrasound and orbital computed tomography. The sample comes from a study of Graves' ophthalmopathy and Graves' hyperthyroidism. Study-wide context: Investigators collected peripheral blood at initial diagnosis, before any treatment was given. Overall study findings and caveats: Blood repertoires reportedly contained most expanded thyroid clonotypes above 0.001 frequency.

Amplification of the TCR beta CDR3 regions used RNA transcripts (as template). First-round RT-PCR relied on HTBI primers, and a second-round multiplex PCR came next. In TCRdb, the multiplex PCR reads were re-called with MiXCR into one record per CDR3 protein. The table includes some 200,000 distinct CDR3 sequences, approximately 29% detected once. The sequencing sample was made of peripheral blood. This TCR was recovered from a man aged 50-60 years with Graves' ophthalmopathy. J is TRBJ1-1 and V is TRBV28, with 7 bases fitting TRBD1. The CDR3 loop is CASGGQRRPNTEAFF. The CDR3 region has the DNA TGTGCCAGCGGGGGACAGCGGCGACCCAACACTGAAGCTTTCTTT.